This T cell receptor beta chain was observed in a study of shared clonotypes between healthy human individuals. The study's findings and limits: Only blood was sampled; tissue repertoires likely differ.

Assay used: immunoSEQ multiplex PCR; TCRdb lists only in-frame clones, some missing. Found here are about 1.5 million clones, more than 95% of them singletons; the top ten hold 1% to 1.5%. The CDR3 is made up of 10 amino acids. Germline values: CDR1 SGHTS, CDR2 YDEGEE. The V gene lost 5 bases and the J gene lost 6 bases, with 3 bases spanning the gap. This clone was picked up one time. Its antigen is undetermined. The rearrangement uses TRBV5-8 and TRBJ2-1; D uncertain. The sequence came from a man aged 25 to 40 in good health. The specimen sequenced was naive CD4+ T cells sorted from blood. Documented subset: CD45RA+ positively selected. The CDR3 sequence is CASRSNEQFF. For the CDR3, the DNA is TGTGCCAGCAGATCCAATGAGCAGTTCTTC. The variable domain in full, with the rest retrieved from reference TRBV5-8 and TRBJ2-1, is EAGVTQSPTHLIKTRGQQATLRCSPISGHTSVYWYQQALGLGLQFLLWYDEGEERNRGNFPPRFSGRQFPNYSSELNVNALELEDSALYLCASRSNEQFFGPGTRLTVL.